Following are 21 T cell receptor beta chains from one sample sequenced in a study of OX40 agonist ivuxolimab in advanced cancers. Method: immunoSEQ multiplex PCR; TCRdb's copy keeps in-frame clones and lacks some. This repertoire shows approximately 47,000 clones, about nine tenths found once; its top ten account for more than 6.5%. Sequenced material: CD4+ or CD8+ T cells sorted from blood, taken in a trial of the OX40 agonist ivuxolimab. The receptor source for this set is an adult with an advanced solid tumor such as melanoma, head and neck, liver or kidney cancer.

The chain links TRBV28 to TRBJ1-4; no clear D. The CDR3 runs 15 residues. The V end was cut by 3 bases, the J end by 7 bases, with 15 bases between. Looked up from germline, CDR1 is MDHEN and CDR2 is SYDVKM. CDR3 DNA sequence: TGTGCCAGCAGTTTTAATCGGGCATATCCTGAAAAACTGTTTTTT. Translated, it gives CASSFNRAYPEKLFF.

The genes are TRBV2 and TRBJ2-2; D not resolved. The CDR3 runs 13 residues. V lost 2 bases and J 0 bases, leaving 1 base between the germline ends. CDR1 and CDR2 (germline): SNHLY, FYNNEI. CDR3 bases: TGTGCCAGCAGTGAACCGAACACCGGGGAGCTGTTTTTT. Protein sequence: CASSEPNTGELFF.

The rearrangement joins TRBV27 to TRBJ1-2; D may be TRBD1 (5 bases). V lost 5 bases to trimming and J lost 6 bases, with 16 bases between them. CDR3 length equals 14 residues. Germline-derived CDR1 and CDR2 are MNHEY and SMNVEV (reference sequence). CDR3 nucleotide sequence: TGTGCCAGCAGTCCCAGTTGGTTAGGGGATGGCTACACCTTC. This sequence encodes CASSPSWLGDGYTF.

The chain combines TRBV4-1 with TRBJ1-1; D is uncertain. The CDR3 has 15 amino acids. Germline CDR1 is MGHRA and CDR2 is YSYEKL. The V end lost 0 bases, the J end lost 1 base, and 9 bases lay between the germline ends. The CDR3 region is CASSQDWGGNTEAFF. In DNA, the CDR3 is TGCGCCAGCAGCCAAGATTGGGGAGGGAACACTGAAGCTTTCTTT.

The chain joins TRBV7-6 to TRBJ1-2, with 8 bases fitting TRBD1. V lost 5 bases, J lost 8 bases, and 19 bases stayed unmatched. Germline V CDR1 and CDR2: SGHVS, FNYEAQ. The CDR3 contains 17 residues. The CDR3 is CASSRLWFAGGSAGYTF. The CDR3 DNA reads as TGTGCCAGCAGCCGACTTTGGTTTGCAGGGGGCTCGGCGGGCTACACCTTC.

The CDR3 region has the DNA TGTGCCAGCAGTTACTCTTGGGAGATAACCGGGGAGCTGTTTTTT. Encoded protein: CASSYSWEITGELFF. The rearrangement uses TRBV6-6 and TRBJ2-2, with a possible D match to TRBD2 (5 bases). Germline lookup yields CDR1 MNHNY and CDR2 SVGAGI (reference sequence). The CDR3 consists of 15 residues. Trimming shortened V by 0 bases and J by 5 bases, and 10 bases separated the two germline ends.

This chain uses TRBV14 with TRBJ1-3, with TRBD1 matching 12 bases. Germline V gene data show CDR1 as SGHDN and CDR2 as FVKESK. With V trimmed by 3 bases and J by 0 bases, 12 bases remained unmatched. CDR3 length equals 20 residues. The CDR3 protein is CASSQFPGTGGKDSGNTIYF. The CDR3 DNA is TGTGCCAGCAGCCAGTTTCCCGGGACAGGGGGCAAAGACTCTGGAAACACCATATATTTT.

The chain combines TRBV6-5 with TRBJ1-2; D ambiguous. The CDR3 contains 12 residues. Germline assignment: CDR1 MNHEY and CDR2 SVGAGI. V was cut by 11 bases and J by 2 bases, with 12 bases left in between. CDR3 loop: CAVLLSNYGYTF. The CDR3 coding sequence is TGTGCCGTGCTGTTGTCCAACTATGGCTACACCTTC.

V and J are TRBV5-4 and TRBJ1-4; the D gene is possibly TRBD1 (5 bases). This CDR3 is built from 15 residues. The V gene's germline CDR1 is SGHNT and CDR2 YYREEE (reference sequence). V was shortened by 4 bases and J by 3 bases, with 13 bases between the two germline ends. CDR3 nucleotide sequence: TGTGCCAGCAGCGCCCTAGGGGCGGCTAATGAAAAACTGTTTTTT. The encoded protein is CASSALGAANEKLFF.

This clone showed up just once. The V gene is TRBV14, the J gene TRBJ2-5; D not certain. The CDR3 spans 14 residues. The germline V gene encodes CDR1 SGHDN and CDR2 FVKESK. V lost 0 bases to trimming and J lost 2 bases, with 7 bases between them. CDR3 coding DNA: TGTGCCAGCAGCCAAGATTGGATACAAGAGACCCAGTACTTC. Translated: CASSQDWIQETQYF.

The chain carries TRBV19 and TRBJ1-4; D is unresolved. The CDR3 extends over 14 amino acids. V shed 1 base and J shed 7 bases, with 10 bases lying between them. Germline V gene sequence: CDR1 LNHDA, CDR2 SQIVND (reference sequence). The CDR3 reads CASSIGHGFEKLFF. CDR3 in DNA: TGTGCCAGTAGTATAGGCCATGGCTTTGAAAAACTGTTTTTT.

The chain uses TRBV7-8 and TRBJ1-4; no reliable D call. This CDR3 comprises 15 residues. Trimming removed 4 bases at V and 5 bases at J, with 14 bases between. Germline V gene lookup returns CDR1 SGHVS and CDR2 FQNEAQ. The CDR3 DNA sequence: TGTGCCAGCAGCTCAGGACTATACGGGAATGAAAAACTGTTTTTT. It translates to CASSSGLYGNEKLFF.

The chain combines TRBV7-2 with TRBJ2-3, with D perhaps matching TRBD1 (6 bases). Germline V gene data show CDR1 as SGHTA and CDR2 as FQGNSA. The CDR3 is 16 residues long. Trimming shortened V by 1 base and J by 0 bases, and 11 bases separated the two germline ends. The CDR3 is CASSLVGGVSTDTQYF. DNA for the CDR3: TGTGCCAGCAGCTTAGTTGGGGGCGTAAGCACAGATACGCAGTATTTT. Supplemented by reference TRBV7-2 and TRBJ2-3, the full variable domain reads GAGVSQSPSNKVTEKGKDVELRCDPISGHTALYWYRQSLGQGLEFLIYFQGNSAPDKSGLPSDRFSAERTGGSVSTLTIQRTQQEDSAVYLCASSLVGGVSTDTQYFGPGTRLTVL.

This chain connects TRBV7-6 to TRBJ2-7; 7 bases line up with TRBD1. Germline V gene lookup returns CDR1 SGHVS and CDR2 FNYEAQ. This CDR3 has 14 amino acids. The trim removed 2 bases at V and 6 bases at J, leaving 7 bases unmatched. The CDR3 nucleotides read TGTGCCAGCAGCTTAAGCCGGACAGGAGGCGAGCAGTACGTC. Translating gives CASSLSRTGGEQYV.

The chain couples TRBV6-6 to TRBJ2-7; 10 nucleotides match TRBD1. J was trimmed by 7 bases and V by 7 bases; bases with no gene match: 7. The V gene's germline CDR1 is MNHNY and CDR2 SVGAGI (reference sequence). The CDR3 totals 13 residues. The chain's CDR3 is CASISGTGVEQYF. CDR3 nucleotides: TGTGCCAGCATCTCAGGGACAGGGGTTGAGCAGTACTTC.

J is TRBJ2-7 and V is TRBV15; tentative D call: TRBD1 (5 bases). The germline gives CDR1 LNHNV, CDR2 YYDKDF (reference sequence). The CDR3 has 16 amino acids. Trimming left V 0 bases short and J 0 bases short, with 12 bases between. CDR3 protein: CATSRDRADTSYEQYF. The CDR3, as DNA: TGTGCCACCAGCAGAGATCGGGCGGACACCTCCTACGAGCAGTACTTC. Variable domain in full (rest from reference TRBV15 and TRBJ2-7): DAMVIQNPRYQVTQFGKPVTLSCSQTLNHNVMYWYQQKSSQAPKLLFHYYDKDFNNEADTPDNFQSRRPNTSFCFLDIRSPGLGDTAMYLCATSRDRADTSYEQYFGPGTRLTVT.

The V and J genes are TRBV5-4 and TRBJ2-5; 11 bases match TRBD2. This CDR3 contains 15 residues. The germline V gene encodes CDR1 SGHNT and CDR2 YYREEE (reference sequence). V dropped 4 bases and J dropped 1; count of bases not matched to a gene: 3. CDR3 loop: CASSQGLAAQETQYF. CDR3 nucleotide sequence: TGTGCCAGCAGCCAGGGACTAGCGGCCCAAGAGACCCAGTACTTC.

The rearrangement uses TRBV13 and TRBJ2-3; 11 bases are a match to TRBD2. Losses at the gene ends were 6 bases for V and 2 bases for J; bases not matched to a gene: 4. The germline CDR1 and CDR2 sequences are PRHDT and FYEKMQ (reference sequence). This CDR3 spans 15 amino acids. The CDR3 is CASSLAGGPTDTQYF. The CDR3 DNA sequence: TGTGCCAGCAGTCTAGCGGGGGGTCCCACAGATACGCAGTATTTT.

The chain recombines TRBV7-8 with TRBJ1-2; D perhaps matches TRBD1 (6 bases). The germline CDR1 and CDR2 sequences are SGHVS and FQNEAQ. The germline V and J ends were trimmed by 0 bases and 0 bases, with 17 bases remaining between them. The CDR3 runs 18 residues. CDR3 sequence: CASSLAVKGVLANYGYTF. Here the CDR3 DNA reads TGTGCCAGCAGCTTAGCGGTAAAGGGGGTACTAGCTAACTATGGCTACACCTTC.

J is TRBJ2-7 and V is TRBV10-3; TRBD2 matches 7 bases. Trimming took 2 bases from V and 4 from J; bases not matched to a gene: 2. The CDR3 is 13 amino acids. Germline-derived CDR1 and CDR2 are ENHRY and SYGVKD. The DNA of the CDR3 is TGTGCCATCAGTGAGCCCGGGGGGTACGAGCAGTACGTC. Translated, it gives CAISEPGGYEQYV.

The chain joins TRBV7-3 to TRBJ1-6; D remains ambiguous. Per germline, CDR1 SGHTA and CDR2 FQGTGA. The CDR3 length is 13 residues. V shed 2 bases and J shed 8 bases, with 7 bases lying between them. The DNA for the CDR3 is TGTGCCAGCAGCTTATCCGGAGATTCACCCCTCCACTTT. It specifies CASSLSGDSPLHF.